The 23 T cell receptor beta chains below come from one sample, sequenced in a study of synovial regulatory T cells in juvenile arthritis (dated by TCRdb to about 2015). Beyond this particular receptor, the publication reports: Blood iaTreg cells showed lower TCR diversity than other blood Treg cells, consistent with antigen-driven expansion.

The library was obtained by the immunoSEQ multiplex PCR assay. This is the immuneACCESS table as TCRdb keeps it, with only in-frame sequences that have V and J called. A part of the clones is gone; compared with another copy, unresolved V genes explain less than half, and the rest is unexplained. The table held for this sample gives about 1,100 clones. The ten largest account for roughly 5.4% of the sample. These receptors have no identified antigens. Sample: Treg cells from blood. The cell subset or site tag for this specimen amounts to: HLA-DR+ inflammation-associated blood Treg cells. All receptors come from a donor younger than 30 with juvenile idiopathic arthritis.

This clone is identified as medium-sized (0.01 to 0.1%) from frequency. CDR3 sequence reads: CASSQSPARVQETQYF. The rearrangement joins TRBV14 to TRBJ2-5; no DNA is available, so the TRBD1 call from TCRdb remains unchecked. This CDR3 is 16 amino acids long. No DNA appears here. The V gene's germline CDR1 is SGHDN and CDR2 FVKESK.

This clone is labeled medium-sized based on frequency. The rearrangement uses TRBV9 and TRBJ2-6. Germline CDR1 SGDLS, CDR2 YYNGEE. This CDR3 has 15 amino acids. No DNA is given. The CDR3 is CASSVGVRGANVLTF.

This clone is medium-sized by frequency. The chain has TRBV2 and TRBJ2-3; TCRdb outputs TRBD2, but without DNA this stays unchecked. CDR1 and CDR2 from the germline V gene are SNHLY and FYNNEI. This CDR3 has 13 amino acids. DNA is not on record. This CDR3 reads CASSEARADTQYF.

This clone is called medium-sized based on its frequency. The V and J genes are TRBV5-1 and TRBJ1-1. CDR1 is SGHRS and CDR2 is YFSETQ in the germline V gene. CDR3 size: 13 residues. No DNA is listed. The CDR3 protein is CASSWGGNTEAFF.

This clone is medium-sized by frequency. The chain links TRBV19 to TRBJ1-3. The CDR3 spans 17 residues. The record lacks a DNA sequence. Germline V gene data show CDR1 as LNHDA and CDR2 as SQIVND (reference sequence). This CDR3 is CASSIANSDGSGNTIYF.

Measured by frequency, this clone is medium-sized. The genes are TRBV28 and TRBJ2-7; TCRdb gives TRBD1 as the D gene, but with no DNA this cannot be confirmed. There are 14 residues in the CDR3. No coding sequence is recorded. Germline V gene sequence: CDR1 MDHEN, CDR2 SYDVKM. CDR3 residues: CASSLYSLSYEQYF.

This clone is classed as medium-sized by frequency. The chain recombines TRBV2 with TRBJ2-1; TCRdb proposes TRBD2, but this gene call is untestable without DNA. Germline V CDR1 and CDR2: SNHLY, FYNNEI. CDR3 length equals 15 residues. No coding sequence is recorded. The CDR3 here is CASSSLAGGGNEQFF.

This clone is identified as large from frequency. The chain combines TRBV29-1 with TRBJ1-3. This CDR3 has 12 amino acids. No DNA has been recorded. Germline CDR1 reads SQVTM; CDR2 reads ANQGSEA. This chain's CDR3 is CSVGTEGNTIYF.

This clone is identified as medium-sized from frequency. This CDR3 reads CATRRDRGQQNTEAFF. This chain joins TRBV7-2 and TRBJ1-1; TCRdb's D call of TRBD1 is untestable without DNA. Germline assignment: CDR1 SGHTA and CDR2 FQGNSA. This CDR3 is 16 amino acids long. DNA was not recorded.

Judged by frequency, this clone is medium-sized. The rearrangement links TRBV29-1 to TRBJ2-1; the D call of TRBD2 rests on TCRdb alone, since no DNA is present to check it. There are 18 residues in the CDR3. No DNA is given. The germline gives CDR1 SQVTM, CDR2 ANQGSEA. CDR3: CSVGETSGAGVNYNEQFF.

This clone counts as medium-sized by frequency. V gene TRBV2 combines with J gene TRBJ2-7; TCRdb's D call of TRBD2 is untestable without DNA. Looked up from germline, CDR1 is SNHLY and CDR2 is FYNNEI. CDR3 length equals 11 residues. No coding sequence is recorded. The CDR3 is CATRGLYEQYF.

This clone registers medium-sized by frequency. V and J are TRBV6-1 and TRBJ1-5. Germline V gene sequence: CDR1 MNHNS, CDR2 SASEGT. There are 15 residues in the CDR3. DNA is not recorded here. This CDR3 is CASSERRESNQPQHF.

Its frequency marks this clone as medium-sized. The chain combines TRBV7-7 with TRBJ2-1; checking the TCRdb D call of TRBD2 is not possible without DNA. CDR1 and CDR2 from the germline V gene are SSHAT and FNYEAQ (reference sequence). This CDR3 comprises 13 residues. No DNA is recorded. CDR3: CASSLGLAGEQFF.

This clone is medium-sized by frequency. V and J are TRBV5-4 and TRBJ2-1; TCRdb calls TRBD2, which cannot be checked without DNA. The CDR3 sequence is 16 residues long. DNA was not recorded. The V gene's germline CDR1 is SGHNT and CDR2 YYREEE (reference sequence). The CDR3 sequence: CASSRRGLAGGDEQFF.

The chain is built from TRBV5-6 and TRBJ2-7. Per germline, CDR1 SGHDT and CDR2 YYEEEE. This CDR3 contains 14 residues. No DNA accompanies this entry. The CDR3 region is CASSLVWGRGGQCF.

The chain carries TRBV7-8 and TRBJ2-5; the D call from TCRdb, TRBD2, cannot be confirmed without DNA. The germline V gene has CDR1 SGHVS and CDR2 FQNEAQ. This CDR3 contains 19 residues. Only the protein is available. The CDR3 region is CASSGLLDLQRSHQETQYF.

By frequency, this clone registers medium-sized. The gene calls are TRBV19 and TRBJ1-5. CDR1 and CDR2 from the germline V gene are LNHDA and SQIVND (reference sequence). The CDR3 spans 17 residues. The nucleotide record is missing. This chain's CDR3 is CASSTSRGSADYQPQHF.

This clone shows up as medium-sized by frequency. The rearrangement links TRBV15 to TRBJ1-2. CDR3 size: 13 residues. No DNA appears here. CDR1 and CDR2 (germline): LNHNV, YYDKDF (reference sequence). This chain's CDR3 is CATSKVGFYGYTF.

Considering frequency, this clone is medium-sized (0.01 to 0.1%). V and J are TRBV25-1 and TRBJ2-2. Germline assignment: CDR1 MGHDK and CDR2 SYGVNS. The CDR3 runs 15 residues. Only the protein sequence is given. CDR3 protein: CASTAGALNTGELFF. Looking up the rest from reference TRBV25-1 and TRBJ2-2 gives the full variable domain: EADIYQTPRYLVIGTGKKITLECSQTMGHDKMYWYQQDPGMELHLIHYSYGVNSTEKGDLSSESTVSRIRTEHFPLTLESARPSHTSQYLCASTAGALNTGELFFGEGSRLTVL.

This clone is labeled medium-sized based on frequency. The rearrangement uses TRBV6-1 and TRBJ2-1; TCRdb names TRBD1, which stays unverified in the absence of DNA. The germline V gene encodes CDR1 MNHNS and CDR2 SASEGT. The CDR3 sequence is 15 residues long. This entry has no DNA. Here the CDR3 reads CASSLTSDSYNEQFF.

The genes are TRBV28 and TRBJ1-6; TCRdb picks TRBD1, but there is no DNA to check that call. The CDR3 has 16 amino acids. No nucleotide data were recorded. Looked up from germline, CDR1 is MDHEN and CDR2 is SYDVKM. CDR3 in amino acids: CASSRLIPGGNSPLHF.

This clone shows up as large by frequency. The chain is built from TRBV6-6 and TRBJ1-2. The CDR3 runs to 13 residues. The DNA is unrecorded. Germline loops: CDR1 MNHNY, CDR2 SVGAGI (reference sequence). CDR3 region: CASSYGWRNGYTF.

According to its frequency, this clone is medium-sized (0.01 to 0.1%). CDR3 sequence reads: CASSFRTPGWLAGELFF. The chain recombines TRBV11-2 with TRBJ2-2; TCRdb gives TRBD2 as the D gene, but with no DNA this cannot be confirmed. The CDR3 sequence is 17 residues long. There is no recorded DNA. The germline gives CDR1 SGHAT, CDR2 FQNNGV.